This TCR beta chain was recorded in a study of blood T cell repertoires in COVID-19. Study-wide background: Sources were T cells, B-cell-depleted T cells, or PBMCs; the material itself was cDNA or gDNA.

This clone qualifies as medium-sized (0.01 to 0.1%). This CDR3 is built from 14 residues. CDR1 is LNHDA and CDR2 is SQIVND in the germline V gene (reference sequence). Trimming pared 5 bases from V and 4 bases from J, leaving 14 bases between. Clones were sequenced by immunoSEQ multiplex PCR, and TCRdb holds only the in-frame ones, with some missing. The sample lists around 19,000 clones; approximately 85% were seen once. Material for sequencing was peripheral blood. The receptor was isolated from a man older than 75 with acute or convalescent COVID-19. The J gene is TRBJ1-2, the V gene TRBV19, with D perhaps matching TRBD1 (5 bases). In nucleotides, the CDR3 is TGTGCCAGTAGTCCTGGTCGGGGGACCTATGGCTACACCTTC. Translated, it gives CASSPGRGTYGYTF. Combining the CDR3 with reference TRBV19 and TRBJ1-2 gives the whole variable domain DGGITQSPKYLFRKEGQNVTLSCEQNLNHDAMYWYRQDPGQGLRLIYYSQIVNDFQKGDIAEGYSVSREKKESFPLTVTSAQKNPTAFYLCASSPGRGTYGYTFGSGTRLTVV.